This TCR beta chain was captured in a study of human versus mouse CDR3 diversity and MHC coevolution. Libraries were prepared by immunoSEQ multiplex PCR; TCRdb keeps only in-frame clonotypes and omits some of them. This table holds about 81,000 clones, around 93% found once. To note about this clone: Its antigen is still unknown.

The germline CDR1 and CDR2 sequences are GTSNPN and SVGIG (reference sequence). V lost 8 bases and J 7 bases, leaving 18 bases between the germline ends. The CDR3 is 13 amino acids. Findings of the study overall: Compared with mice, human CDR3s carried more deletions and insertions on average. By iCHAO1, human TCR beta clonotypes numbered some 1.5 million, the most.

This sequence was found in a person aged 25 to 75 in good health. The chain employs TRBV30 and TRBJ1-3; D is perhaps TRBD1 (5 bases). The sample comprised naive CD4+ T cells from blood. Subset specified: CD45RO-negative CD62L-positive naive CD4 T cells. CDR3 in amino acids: CALGGSGWNTIYF. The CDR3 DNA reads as TGTGCCCTGGGGGGGTCAGGGTGGAACACCATATATTTT.